This T cell receptor beta chain comes out of a study of blood T cell repertoires in COVID-19 (TCRdb year 2020). In terms of the full investigation: Samples from collaborators originated in the United States, Italy and Spain and spanned both the acute and convalescent phases of COVID-19. The prospective study material was composed of cDNA or gDNA derived from T cells, B-cell-depleted T cells, or PBMCs. Deeply sampled blood TCRbeta repertoires from subjects exposed to, actively infected with, or recovered from COVID-19 were included in the dataset. The repertoires were made available in a free public database intended to serve as a resource for research on the immune response to SARS-CoV-2. The samples were drawn from the first 160 participants of the ongoing ImmuneRACE study and from over a thousand subjects provided by 6 global collaborators. The sample metadata nearly always contained a de-identified subject ID, COVID-19 status, age in years and sex. Where HLA class I and class II types were available, the types were taken from metadata supplied by the sample provider, not from assay-based typing.

Each collaborating institution followed its own protocols to collect whole blood in K2EDTA tubes. For TCRbeta analysis, collaborators shipped samples as frozen whole blood, isolated PBMCs, or DNA extracted from either of those sample types. Paper-wide results and their limitations: How much clinical and demographic metadata was included differed by source and by participant, and the metadata was provided uncurated.

To note about this clone: Its cognate antigen has yet to be identified. No much larger clone exists at a distance of one base, and base qualities are not known.

TCRbeta CDR3 regions were amplified from genomic DNA using the immunoSEQ Assay, a bias-controlled multiplex PCR. Per the original workflow: The number of nucleated cells in each sample was estimated by amplification of reference gene primers within the assay. Sequence reads were collapsed and filtered to measure the absolute abundance of every unique TCRbeta CDR3 rearrangement. For each sample, productive Simpson clonality was calculated as the square root of Simpson's diversity index over productive rearrangements. The clones in this table, taken by TCRdb from immuneACCESS, are in-frame only. Not every clone is retained; where verified, under half of the shortfall comes from an unresolved V gene, and the cause of the rest is unknown. The DNA gave D and trimming, while V, J and clone size come from that table. The sample profile shows just under 300,000 clones; around nine tenths of them were found once. The ten largest clonotypes hold around 1.4% of the sample.

The germline V and J ends show losses of 5 bases and 6 bases respectively, and no gene match explains 14 bases of the junction. The germline V gene sets CDR1 to SGHTA and CDR2 to FQGNSA. The CDR3 runs 17 amino acids, cysteine and phenylalanine included. CDR3 DNA is the only sequence kept; it has 51 bases, read in frame from the first base. This TCR was recovered from a man aged 65-85 years with acute or convalescent COVID-19. This receptor chain uses TRBV7-2 and TRBJ2-1, and 9 junctional nucleotides match TRBD2. The source material was peripheral blood. The CDR3 protein is CASSLRLAAGTANEQFF. At the DNA level, the sequence is TGTGCCAGCAGCCTAAGACTAGCGGCCGGGACTGCCAATGAGCAGTTCTTC.